What follows are 21 T cell receptor beta chains derived from one specimen sequenced in a study of blood T cell repertoires in COVID-19. The protocol was immunoSEQ multiplex PCR, while the TCRdb copy is restricted to in-frame clones and leaves out a portion. The sample lists 250,000 or so clones, about nine tenths seen once, with approximately 2.5% in the top ten. Sequencing was performed on PBMCs or T cells enriched from blood (not recorded which). These receptors were collected from a woman aged 18-29 years who had recovered from COVID-19.

This clone was seen once. CDR3 sequence: CASSMSLMTGGPHTQYF. The CDR3 DNA reads TGCGCCAGCAGCATGAGCCTTATGACGGGAGGGCCCCATACGCAGTATTTT. V and J are TRBV5-1 and TRBJ2-3; 8 bases map to TRBD2. The CDR3 has 17 residues. Germline lookup yields CDR1 SGHRS and CDR2 YFSETQ. The junction had 17 bases not matched to a gene; V was cut back by 4 bases and J by 7 bases.

CDR3 protein: CSGSGIGYEQYF. CDR3 nucleotide sequence: TGCAGCGGTAGCGGTATAGGCTACGAGCAGTACTTC. This chain uses TRBV29-1 with TRBJ2-7; D is possibly TRBD2 (6 bases). V was pared by 7 bases and J by 3 bases, with 13 bases between. The CDR3 is 12 residues long. The V gene's germline CDR1 is SQVTM and CDR2 ANQGSEA.

The CDR3 region has the DNA TGTGCCATCAGCTCAGGCGAGATGAACACTGAAGCTTTCTTT. Protein sequence: CAISSGEMNTEAFF. The chain uses TRBV10-3 and TRBJ1-1; D is unresolved. The CDR3 sequence is 14 residues long. V lost 6 bases to trimming and J lost 0 bases, with 11 bases between them. CDR1 is ENHRY, CDR2 SYGVKD, per germline.

This clone was counted once. The chain combines TRBV2 with TRBJ2-1; 16 positions match TRBD2. The V and J ends lost 6 bases and 7 bases, in that order; junction bases with no gene match: 9. The CDR3 is 17 amino acids. Germline V gene sequence: CDR1 SNHLY, CDR2 FYNNEI. The CDR3 sequence is CASSGTPGLAGGNEQFF. CDR3 nucleotide sequence: TGTGCCAGCAGCGGGACCCCGGGACTAGCGGGGGGGAATGAGCAGTTCTTC.

The rearrangement uses TRBV28 and TRBJ1-1; TRBD1 is a possible D gene (6 bases). The V end lost 6 bases, the J end lost 1 base, and 12 bases lay between the germline ends. The CDR3 is made up of 14 amino acids. The V gene's germline CDR1 is MDHEN and CDR2 SYDVKM. CDR3: CASRRYRENTEAFF. DNA for the CDR3: TGTGCCAGCAGAAGATACAGGGAGAACACTGAAGCTTTCTTT.

The rearrangement links TRBV19 to TRBJ1-1; possible D gene TRBD1, 5 bases. Trimming stripped 6 bases from V and 1 base from J, with 12 bases between. This CDR3 has 14 amino acids. Germline CDR1 and CDR2: LNHDA and SQIVND (reference sequence). CDR3 DNA sequence: TGTGCCAGTAGGACCTCACAGGAGAACACTGAAGCTTTCTTT. Translated: CASRTSQENTEAFF.

This clone was counted a few times. The chain couples TRBV18 to TRBJ1-1, with TRBD1 identical over 11 bases. Germline CDR1 is KGHSH and CDR2 is LQKENI. V trimming: 3 bases; J trimming: 7 bases; junction bases outside the gene matches: 7. The CDR3 is 15 residues long. CDR3 DNA: TGTGCCAGCTCACCTCGGGACAGGGGGTTTATTGAAGCTTTCTTT. It yields the protein CASSPRDRGFIEAFF.

In DNA form, the CDR3 reads TGTGCCAGTAGTATTGGGGACACACTCCACTTT. Translation gives CASSIGDTLHF. The chain couples TRBV19 to TRBJ1-6; a weak D match, TRBD1 (6 bases). Trimming stripped 3 bases from V and 16 bases from J, with 10 bases between. Germline V gives CDR1 LNHDA, CDR2 SQIVND (reference sequence). This CDR3 has 11 amino acids.

This clone was counted only a few times. The chain carries TRBV5-1 and TRBJ1-4; TRBD1 aligns across 7 bases. The CDR3 runs 15 residues. Germline V gene sequence: CDR1 SGHRS, CDR2 YFSETQ. V lost 3 bases to trimming and J lost 3 bases; unmatched junction nucleotides: 5. CDR3 loop: CASSSAGTANEKLFF. CDR3 nucleotide sequence: TGCGCCAGCAGCTCCGCCGGGACAGCTAATGAAAAACTGTTTTTT.

The gene calls are TRBV19 and TRBJ1-5; D ambiguous. This CDR3 is built from 13 residues. With 7 bases removed from V and 11 bases from J, the gap between germline ends came to 18 bases. Germline values: CDR1 LNHDA, CDR2 SQIVND (reference sequence). The CDR3 here is CASTPGPSVSQHF. Here the CDR3 DNA reads TGTGCCAGTACCCCGGGTCCCTCGGTTTCCCAGCATTTT.

This sequence joins TRBV5-1 and TRBJ1-1; D is perhaps TRBD1 (6 bases). CDR3 size: 15 residues. Germline CDR1 is SGHRS and CDR2 is YFSETQ. The ends were cut back, 3 bases at V and 1 base at J, with 13 bases in the middle. The CDR3 nucleotides are TGCGCCAGCAGCTCCCTGGGGACACCGAACACTGAAGCTTTCTTT. This encodes CASSSLGTPNTEAFF.

This rearrangement joins TRBV5-1 to TRBJ2-2, with 11 bases fitting TRBD1. The J segment lost 2 bases and the V segment lost 4 bases, leaving 7 bases of the junction unmatched. Germline CDR1 is SGHRS and CDR2 is YFSETQ. CDR3 size: 17 residues. CDR3 coding DNA: TGCGCCAGCAGCCCGGTAGGGACAGGGGGTAACACCGGGGAGCTGTTTTTT. The encoded protein is CASSPVGTGGNTGELFF.

The gene calls are TRBV11-2 and TRBJ1-1; no definite D call. Trimming stripped 1 base from V and 6 bases from J, with 6 bases between. Per germline, CDR1 SGHAT and CDR2 FQNNGV. The CDR3 contains 12 residues. CDR3 DNA: TGTGCCAGCAGCTTAGGTTGGCCTGAAGCTTTCTTT. It is translated as CASSLGWPEAFF.

The chain has TRBV24-1 and TRBJ1-5, with 11 positions matching TRBD1. Germline CDR1 KGHDR, CDR2 SFDVKD. This CDR3 is built from 21 residues. V dropped 3 bases and J dropped 6; count of bases not matched to a gene: 21. The CDR3 sequence: CATSDHTEPFRDRGTGQPQHF. Written as DNA, the CDR3 is TGTGCCACCAGTGATCATACTGAACCCTTCCGGGACAGGGGGACGGGTCAGCCCCAGCATTTT.

The chain is built from TRBV29-1 and TRBJ2-1; 8 nucleotides match TRBD1. Looked up from germline, CDR1 is SQVTM and CDR2 is ANQGSEA. V shed 3 bases, J shed 4 bases, and the junction held 5 bases outside the gene matches. The CDR3 totals 14 residues. Here the CDR3 DNA reads TGCAGCGTTGATAGACAGGGGTCGTACAATGAGCAGTTCTTC. As protein: CSVDRQGSYNEQFF.

This clone was recorded only once. The chain recombines TRBV25-1 with TRBJ2-1; 8 nucleotides align to TRBD2. The CDR3 length is 14 residues. Unmatched junction bases numbered 2, after V lost 0 bases and J lost 7 bases. Germline CDR1 and CDR2: MGHDK and SYGVNS. This chain's CDR3 is CASSEYGGGNEQFF. The DNA of the CDR3 is TGTGCCAGCAGTGAATACGGGGGGGGTAATGAGCAGTTCTTC.

This chain uses TRBV18 with TRBJ1-5; 8 bases align to TRBD1. The germline V gene encodes CDR1 KGHSH and CDR2 LQKENI. V was clipped by 5 bases and J by 4 bases; unmatched bases: 7. The CDR3 contains 15 residues. This chain's CDR3 is CASSAGQGGNQPQHF. The CDR3 bases are TGTGCCAGCTCAGCCGGACAGGGCGGTAATCAGCCCCAGCATTTT.

This CDR3 is CASSPSGNRYEQYF. Written as DNA, the CDR3 is TGTGCCAGCAGTCCTAGCGGGAATAGGTACGAGCAGTACTTC. The chain recombines TRBV11-1 with TRBJ2-7, with 9 nucleotides matching TRBD2. The germline V gene has CDR1 SGHAT and CDR2 FQDESV (reference sequence). V shed 6 bases and J 4 bases; nucleotides not matched to a gene: 7. This CDR3 is built from 14 residues.

The CDR3 DNA reads as TGCGCCAGCAGCCAAGTCCAGGGCTTTAACTATGGCTACACCTTC. This translates into CASSQVQGFNYGYTF. The rearrangement links TRBV4-1 to TRBJ1-2, with D possibly TRBD1 on 5 matching bases. V was shortened by 1 base and J by 1 base, with 10 bases between the two germline ends. CDR1 and CDR2 (germline): MGHRA, YSYEKL. This CDR3 is built from 15 residues.

V and J are TRBV10-2 and TRBJ2-7; 14 bases match TRBD2. CDR3 length: 14 residues. Per the germline V gene, CDR1 is WSHSY and CDR2 is SAAADI. The ends lost 7 bases at V and 5 bases at J; junction bases unmatched: 4. CDR3 amino acids: CASIPTSGGDEQYF. The CDR3 nucleotides read TGCGCCAGCATACCGACTAGCGGGGGGGACGAGCAGTACTTC.

The chain recombines TRBV10-1 with TRBJ2-7; 8 bases map to TRBD2. The CDR3 runs to 14 residues. The V gene end was trimmed by 10 bases and the J gene end by 2 bases; junction bases not matched to a gene: 10. CDR1 is WNHNN, CDR2 SYGVQD, per germline (reference sequence). This CDR3 reads CAINSGASAYEQYF. DNA of the CDR3: TGCGCCATTAATAGCGGGGCATCCGCCTACGAGCAGTACTTC.